The rows below give T cell receptor beta chains drawn from one sample of a study of shared clonotypes between healthy human individuals. The data were produced by immunoSEQ multiplex PCR, yet TCRdb's version contains in-frame clones alone and is incomplete. Of around 580,000 clones listed, more than 95% are singletons. Sample: naive CD8+ T cells sorted from blood. Every receptor here comes from a man aged 25 to 45 in good health. Both conserved end residues are part of each CDR3.

v_gene: TRBV4-2; j_gene: TRBJ1-4; CDR3aa: CASSQDRANEKLFF
v_gene: TRBV7-6; j_gene: TRBJ2-5; CDR3aa: CASSPGLAGTETQYF
v_gene: TRBV13; j_gene: TRBJ2-7; CDR3aa: CASSIGAVERPYEQYF
v_gene: TRBV29-1; j_gene: TRBJ2-7; CDR3aa: CSIRQGNEQYF
v_gene: TRBV7-9; j_gene: TRBJ1-5; CDR3aa: CASSLPGNQPQHF
v_gene: TRBV2; j_gene: TRBJ2-5; CDR3aa: CASSTRTSGQETQYF
v_gene: TRBV7-9; j_gene: TRBJ2-1; CDR3aa: CASSPGTNNEQFF
v_gene: TRBV19; j_gene: TRBJ1-1; CDR3aa: CASSIDPTVGLEAFF
v_gene: TRBV29-1; j_gene: TRBJ2-7; CDR3aa: CSGRTVDYEQYF
v_gene: TRBV30; j_gene: TRBJ2-7; CDR3aa: CAWTGGRSYEQYF
v_gene: TRBV11-2; j_gene: TRBJ1-3; CDR3aa: CASSVGVSGNTIYF
v_gene: TRBV29-1; j_gene: TRBJ2-7; CDR3aa: CSAIAGGGSEQYF
v_gene: TRBV11-3; j_gene: TRBJ2-1; CDR3aa: CASSPGLAGDNEQFF
v_gene: TRBV7-9; j_gene: TRBJ2-5; CDR3aa: CASSSRDRGETQYF
v_gene: TRBV7-9; j_gene: TRBJ2-6; CDR3aa: CASSLTGGFGANVLTF
v_gene: TRBV28; j_gene: TRBJ1-1; CDR3aa: CASTLAGGSTEAFF
v_gene: TRBV6-1; j_gene: TRBJ2-7; CDR3aa: CASSDAGGEQYF
v_gene: TRBV2; j_gene: TRBJ1-5; CDR3aa: CASSGARLSNQPQHF
v_gene: TRBV15; j_gene: TRBJ2-7; CDR3aa: CATSRVAGGYEQYF
v_gene: TRBV19; j_gene: TRBJ2-1; CDR3aa: CASSGDEQFF
v_gene: TRBV10-2; j_gene: TRBJ1-5; CDR3aa: CASSLAGSNQPQHF
v_gene: TRBV6-5; j_gene: TRBJ2-7; CDR3aa: CASSYGNLAKVYEQYF
v_gene: TRBV9; j_gene: TRBJ2-3; CDR3aa: CASSPMLRPSTDTQYF
v_gene: TRBV19; j_gene: TRBJ2-6; CDR3aa: CASSTARDFYSGANVLTF
v_gene: TRBV5-1; j_gene: TRBJ2-3; CDR3aa: CASKVTDTQYF
v_gene: TRBV7-9; j_gene: TRBJ2-1; CDR3aa: CASSAEALGYNEQFF
v_gene: TRBV6-6; j_gene: TRBJ2-7; CDR3aa: CASSPRDYEQYF
v_gene: TRBV29-1; j_gene: TRBJ2-7; CDR3aa: CSVGRAGGAYEQYF
v_gene: TRBV5-1; j_gene: TRBJ2-5; CDR3aa: CASSTGLAGEETQYF
v_gene: TRBV7-9; j_gene: TRBJ2-7; CDR3aa: CASGGDNYEQYF
v_gene: TRBV6-5; j_gene: TRBJ2-2; CDR3aa: CASTNRGEKELFF
v_gene: TRBV10-1; j_gene: TRBJ2-1; CDR3aa: CASSESKAGSSYNEQFF
v_gene: TRBV4-3; j_gene: TRBJ2-3; CDR3aa: CASSQVGLAGILRTDTQYF
v_gene: TRBV7-3; j_gene: TRBJ2-1; CDR3aa: CASSFSGTSSGEQFF
v_gene: TRBV7-8; j_gene: TRBJ2-1; CDR3aa: CASSLTDPGEISYNEQFF
v_gene: TRBV7-9; j_gene: TRBJ1-1; CDR3aa: CASSFLSGGEAFF
v_gene: TRBV5-6; j_gene: TRBJ2-7; CDR3aa: CASSSTSYEQYF
v_gene: TRBV6-6; j_gene: TRBJ2-3; CDR3aa: CASSWFETTDTQYF
v_gene: TRBV7-7; j_gene: TRBJ2-1; CDR3aa: CASSFDDRVYNEQFF
v_gene: TRBV6-5; j_gene: TRBJ1-2; CDR3aa: CASSYSAQFYGYTF
v_gene: TRBV11-3; j_gene: TRBJ1-1; CDR3aa: CASSRTENTEAFF
v_gene: TRBV19; j_gene: TRBJ2-3; CDR3aa: CASSTGRTDTQYF
v_gene: TRBV7-2; j_gene: TRBJ2-3; CDR3aa: CASSSYPGVTDTQYF
v_gene: TRBV5-1; j_gene: TRBJ2-7; CDR3aa: CASSLSVTYEQYF